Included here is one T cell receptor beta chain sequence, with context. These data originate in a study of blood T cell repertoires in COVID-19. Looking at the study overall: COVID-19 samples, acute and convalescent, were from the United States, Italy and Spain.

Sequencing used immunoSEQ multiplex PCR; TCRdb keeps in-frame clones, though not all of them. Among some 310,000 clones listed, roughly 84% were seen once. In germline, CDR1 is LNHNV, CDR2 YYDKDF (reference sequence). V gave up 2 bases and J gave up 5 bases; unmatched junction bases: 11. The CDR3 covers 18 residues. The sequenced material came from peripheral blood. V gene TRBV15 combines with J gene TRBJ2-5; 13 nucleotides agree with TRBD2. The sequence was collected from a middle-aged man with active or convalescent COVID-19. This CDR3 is CATSRTRTSGSGGETQYF. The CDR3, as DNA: TGTGCCACCAGCAGAACTAGGACTAGCGGGAGTGGTGGTGAGACCCAGTACTTC.